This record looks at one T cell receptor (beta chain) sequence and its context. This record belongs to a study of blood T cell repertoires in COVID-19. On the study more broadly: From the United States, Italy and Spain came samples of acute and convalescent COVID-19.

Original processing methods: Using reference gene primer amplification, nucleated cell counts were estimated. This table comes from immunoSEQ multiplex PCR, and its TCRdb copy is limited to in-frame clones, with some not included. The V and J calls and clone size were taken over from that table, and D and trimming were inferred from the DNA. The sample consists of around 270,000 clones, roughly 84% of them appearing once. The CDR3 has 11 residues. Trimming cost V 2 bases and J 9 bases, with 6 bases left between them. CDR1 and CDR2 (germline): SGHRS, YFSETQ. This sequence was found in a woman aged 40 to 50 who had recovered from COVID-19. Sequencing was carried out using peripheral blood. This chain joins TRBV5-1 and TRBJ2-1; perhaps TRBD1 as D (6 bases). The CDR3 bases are TGCGCCAGCAGCTTCAGGGGTGAGCAGTTCTTC. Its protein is CASSFRGEQFF.